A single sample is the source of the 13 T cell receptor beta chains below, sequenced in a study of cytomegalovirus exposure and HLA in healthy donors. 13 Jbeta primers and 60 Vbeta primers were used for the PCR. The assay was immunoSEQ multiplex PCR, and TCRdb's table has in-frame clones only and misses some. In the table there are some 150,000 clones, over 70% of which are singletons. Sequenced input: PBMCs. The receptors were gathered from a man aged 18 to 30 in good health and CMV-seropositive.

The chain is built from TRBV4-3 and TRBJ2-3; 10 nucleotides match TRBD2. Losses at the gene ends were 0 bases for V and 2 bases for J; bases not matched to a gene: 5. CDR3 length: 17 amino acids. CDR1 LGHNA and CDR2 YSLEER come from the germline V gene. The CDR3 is CASSQDFSGGLTDTQYF. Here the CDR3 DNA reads TGCGCCAGCAGCCAAGATTTTAGCGGGGGGCTCACAGATACGCAGTATTTT.

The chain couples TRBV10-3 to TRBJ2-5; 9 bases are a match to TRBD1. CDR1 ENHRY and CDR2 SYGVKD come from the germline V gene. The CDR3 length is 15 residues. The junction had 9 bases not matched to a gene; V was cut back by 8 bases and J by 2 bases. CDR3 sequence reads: CAIRTGQGEQETQYF. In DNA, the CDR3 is TGTGCCATCCGCACGGGACAGGGCGAGCAAGAGACCCAGTACTTC.

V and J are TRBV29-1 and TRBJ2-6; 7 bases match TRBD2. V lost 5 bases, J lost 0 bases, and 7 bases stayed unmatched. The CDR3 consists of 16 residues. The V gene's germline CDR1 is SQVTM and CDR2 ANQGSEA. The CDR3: CSVYAGVSSGANVLTF. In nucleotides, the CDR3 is TGCAGCGTTTATGCGGGAGTGAGCTCTGGGGCCAACGTCCTGACTTTC.

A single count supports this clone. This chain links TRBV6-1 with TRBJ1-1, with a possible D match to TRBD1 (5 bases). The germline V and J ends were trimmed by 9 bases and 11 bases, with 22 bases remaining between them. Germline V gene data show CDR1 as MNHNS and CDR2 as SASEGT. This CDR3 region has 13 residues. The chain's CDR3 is CASTLQADGWAFF. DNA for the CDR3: TGTGCCAGTACTCTACAGGCCGACGGGTGGGCTTTCTTT.

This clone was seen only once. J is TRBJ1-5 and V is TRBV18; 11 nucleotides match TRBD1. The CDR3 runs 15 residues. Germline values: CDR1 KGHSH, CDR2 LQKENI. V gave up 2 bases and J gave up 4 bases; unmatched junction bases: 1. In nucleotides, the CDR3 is TGTGCCAGCTCACCAGGGACAGGGGGAAATCAGCCCCAGCATTTT. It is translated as CASSPGTGGNQPQHF.

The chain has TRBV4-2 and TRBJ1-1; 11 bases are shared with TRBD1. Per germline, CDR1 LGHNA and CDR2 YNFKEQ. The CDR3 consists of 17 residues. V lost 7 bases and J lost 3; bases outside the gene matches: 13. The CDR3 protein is CASTPSDRGLKDTEAFF. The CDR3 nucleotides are TGTGCCAGCACCCCTTCGGACAGGGGGCTGAAGGACACTGAAGCTTTCTTT.

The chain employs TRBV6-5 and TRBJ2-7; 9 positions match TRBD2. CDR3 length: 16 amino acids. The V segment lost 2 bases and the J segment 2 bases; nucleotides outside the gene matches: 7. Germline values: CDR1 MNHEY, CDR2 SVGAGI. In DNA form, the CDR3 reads TGTGCCAGCAGTTACGCGCTAGCGGGGTTGACCTACGAGCAGTACTTC. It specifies CASSYALAGLTYEQYF.

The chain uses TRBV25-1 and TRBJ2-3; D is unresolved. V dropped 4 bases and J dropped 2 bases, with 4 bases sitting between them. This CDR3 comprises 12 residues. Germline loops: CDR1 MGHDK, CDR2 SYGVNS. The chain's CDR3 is CASSGITDTQYF. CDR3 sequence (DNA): TGTGCCAGCAGTGGTATCACAGATACGCAGTATTTT. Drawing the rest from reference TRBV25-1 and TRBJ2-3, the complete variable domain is EADIYQTPRYLVIGTGKKITLECSQTMGHDKMYWYQQDPGMELHLIHYSYGVNSTEKGDLSSESTVSRIRTEHFPLTLESARPSHTSQYLCASSGITDTQYFGPGTRLTVL.

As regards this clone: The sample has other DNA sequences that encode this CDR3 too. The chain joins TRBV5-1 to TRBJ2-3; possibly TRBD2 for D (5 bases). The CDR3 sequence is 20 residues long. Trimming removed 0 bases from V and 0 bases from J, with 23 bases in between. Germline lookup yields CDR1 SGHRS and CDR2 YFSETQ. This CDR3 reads CASSLERRGLKITSTDTQYF. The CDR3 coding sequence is TGCGCCAGCAGCTTGGAGCGCCGGGGTCTGAAAATTACTAGCACAGATACGCAGTATTTT.

This CDR3 is CASIPRGGGGTDTQYF. DNA for the CDR3: TGTGCCAGCATCCCGCGGGGCGGGGGAGGAACAGATACGCAGTATTTT. The chain couples TRBV7-2 to TRBJ2-3, with 7 bases lining up with TRBD2. This CDR3 is built from 16 residues. J gave up 3 bases and V 7 bases, and 13 bases lay outside the gene matches. Germline lookup yields CDR1 SGHTA and CDR2 FQGNSA.

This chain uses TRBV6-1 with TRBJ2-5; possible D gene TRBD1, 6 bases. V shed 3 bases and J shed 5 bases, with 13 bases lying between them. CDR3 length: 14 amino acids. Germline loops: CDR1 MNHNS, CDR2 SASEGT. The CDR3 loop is CASSERQDTETQYF. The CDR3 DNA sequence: TGTGCCAGCAGTGAGCGACAGGACACGGAGACCCAGTACTTC.

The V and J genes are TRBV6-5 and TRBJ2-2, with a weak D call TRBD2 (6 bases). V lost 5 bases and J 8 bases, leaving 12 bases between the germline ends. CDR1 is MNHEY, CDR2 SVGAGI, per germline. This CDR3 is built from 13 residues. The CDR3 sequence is CASSTTRRGELFF. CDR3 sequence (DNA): TGTGCCAGCAGTACGACTAGAAGGGGGGAGCTGTTTTTT.

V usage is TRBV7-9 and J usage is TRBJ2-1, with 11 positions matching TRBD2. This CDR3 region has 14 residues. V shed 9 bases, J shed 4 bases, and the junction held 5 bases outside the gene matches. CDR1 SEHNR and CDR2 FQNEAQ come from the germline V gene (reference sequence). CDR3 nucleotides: TGTGCCAGAGAGGGACTAGCGGATTACAATGAGCAGTTCTTC. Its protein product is CAREGLADYNEQFF.